Shown below are 9 T cell receptor beta chains from a single sample sequenced in a study of T-cell memory formation after mild COVID-19. TCRdb re-derived calls from the 5' RACE reads in MiXCR, one entry per CDR3 protein. The data hold about 620,000 distinct CDR3 sequences, with over 15% observed a single time. Sequencing input: PBMCs or a T cell subset sorted from them (not recorded which). The receptor source for this set is an adult woman who had mild COVID-19 (a few samples of this study predate the infection). Cell type and time point are not known.

The chain links TRBV12-3 or TRBV12-4 to TRBJ1-1, with D perhaps matching TRBD1 (5 bases). V was cut by 3 bases and J by 8 bases, with 10 bases left in between. This CDR3 spans 12 amino acids. For the CDR3, the DNA is TGTGCCAGCAGTTTCGGGGGGTGGGAAGCTTTCTTT. Its protein product is CASSFGGWEAFF.

The chain joins TRBV7-6 to TRBJ2-7; D uncertain. The CDR3 consists of 15 residues. CDR1 SGHVS and CDR2 FNYEAQ come from the germline V gene. The V gene lost 0 bases and the J gene lost 4 bases, with 13 bases spanning the gap. CDR3 nucleotides: TGTGCCAGCAGCTTAGCCGTGGGCTCCGGATACGAGCAGTACTTC. Its protein is CASSLAVGSGYEQYF.

There are a few counts of this clonotype. V and J are TRBV2 and TRBJ1-5; tentative D call: TRBD1 (5 bases). The germline CDR1 and CDR2 sequences are SNHLY and FYNNEI. Trimming took 2 bases from V and 9 from J, leaving 17 bases between them. The CDR3 is made up of 15 amino acids. The CDR3 loop reads CASSEFPTDLGPQHF. The CDR3 region has the DNA TGTGCCAGCAGTGAATTTCCGACAGATCTGGGGCCCCAGCATTTT. Using reference TRBV2 and TRBJ1-5 for the parts outside the CDR3, the full variable domain is EPEVTQTPSHQVTQMGQEVILRCVPISNHLYFYWYRQILGQKVEFLVSFYNNEISEKSEIFDDQFSVERPDGSNFTLKIRSTKLEDSAMYFCASSEFPTDLGPQHFGDGTRLSIL.

Only a few counts were recorded for this clonotype. CDR3 in amino acids: CASRSGTPNTEAFF. The CDR3 bases are TGTGCCAGCAGATCTGGCACGCCGAACACTGAAGCTTTCTTT. The V gene is TRBV6-6, the J gene TRBJ1-1; D unresolved. The CDR3 loop spans 14 amino acids. The ends were cut back, 6 bases at V and 1 base at J, with 12 bases in the middle. CDR1 and CDR2 from the germline V gene are MNHNY and SVGAGI (reference sequence).

The chain combines TRBV9 with TRBJ2-1, with 9 nucleotides matching TRBD2. The trim removed 3 bases at V and 4 bases at J, leaving 5 bases unmatched. There are 15 residues in the CDR3. CDR1 SGDLS and CDR2 YYNGEE come from the germline V gene. The CDR3 nucleotides are TGTGCCAGCAGCGAGGGACTAGCATATTACAATGAGCAGTTCTTC. It specifies CASSEGLAYYNEQFF.

The rearrangement joins TRBV7-9 to TRBJ2-3; possible D gene TRBD1, 6 bases. The DNA end is a closer match to TRBJ1-5, so the J assignment may be wrong. Germline V CDR1 and CDR2: SEHNR, FQNEAQ (reference sequence). The CDR3 covers 14 residues. In DNA form, the CDR3 reads TGTGCCAGCAACGAGGGGGGCGGCACAGATACGCAGCATTTT. This codes for CASNEGGGTDTQHF.

The V call is TRBV14, the J call TRBJ2-1; unclear D gene. The V gene lost 5 bases and the J gene lost 3 bases, with 8 bases spanning the gap. Germline V gene lookup returns CDR1 SGHDN and CDR2 FVKESK. CDR3 length: 13 residues. CDR3 in DNA: TGTGCCAGCAGCTATAATTACTACAATGAGCAGTTCTTC. Encoded protein: CASSYNYYNEQFF. Full variable domain (remainder filled in from reference TRBV14 and TRBJ2-1): EAGVTQFPSHSVIEKGQTVTLRCDPISGHDNLYWYRRVMGKEIKFLLHFVKESKQDESGMPNNRFLAERTGGTYSTLKVQPAELEDSGVYFCASSYNYYNEQFFGPGTRLTVL.

The genes are TRBV4-1 and TRBJ1-2; no clear D gene. This CDR3 is built from 15 residues. Germline V gene lookup returns CDR1 MGHRA and CDR2 YSYEKL. V shed 1 base and J shed 1 base, with 10 bases lying between them. The CDR3 bases are TGCGCCAGCAGCCAAGGAGCAGCCATTAACTATGGCTACACCTTC. Translating gives CASSQGAAINYGYTF.

The chain links TRBV4-1 to TRBJ2-2, with D perhaps matching TRBD2 (7 bases). Germline V gene data show CDR1 as MGHRA and CDR2 as YSYEKL. V was trimmed by 0 bases and J by 5 bases, leaving 13 bases between them. The CDR3 has 16 amino acids. In DNA form, the CDR3 reads TGCGCCAGCAGCCAAGAGTCGGGGGGCGATACCGGGGAGCTGTTTTTT. Protein product: CASSQESGGDTGELFF.